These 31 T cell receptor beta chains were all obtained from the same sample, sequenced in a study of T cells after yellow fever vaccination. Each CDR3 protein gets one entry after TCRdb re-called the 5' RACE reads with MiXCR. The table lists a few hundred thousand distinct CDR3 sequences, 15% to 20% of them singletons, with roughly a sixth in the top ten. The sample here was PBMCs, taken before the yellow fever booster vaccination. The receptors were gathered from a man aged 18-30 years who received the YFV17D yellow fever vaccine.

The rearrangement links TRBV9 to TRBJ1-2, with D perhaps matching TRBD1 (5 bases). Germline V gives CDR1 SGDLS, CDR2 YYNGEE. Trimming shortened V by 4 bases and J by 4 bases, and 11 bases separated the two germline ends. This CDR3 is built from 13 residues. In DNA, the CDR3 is TGTGCCAGCAGCTCGGACGGGACCTATGGCTACACCTTC. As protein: CASSSDGTYGYTF.

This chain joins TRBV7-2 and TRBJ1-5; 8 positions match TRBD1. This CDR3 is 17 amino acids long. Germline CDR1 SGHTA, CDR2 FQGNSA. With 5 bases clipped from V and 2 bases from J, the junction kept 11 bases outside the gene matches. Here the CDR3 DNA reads TGTGCCAGCAGCCAAACAGCAGGGGGCTACGGCAATCAGCCCCAGCATTTT. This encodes CASSQTAGGYGNQPQHF.

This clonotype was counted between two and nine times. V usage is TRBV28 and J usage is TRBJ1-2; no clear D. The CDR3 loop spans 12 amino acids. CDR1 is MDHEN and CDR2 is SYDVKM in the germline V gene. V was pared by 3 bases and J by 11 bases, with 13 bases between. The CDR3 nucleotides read TGTGCCAGCAGTTTGATGTTAATAACTTACACCTTC. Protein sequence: CASSLMLITYTF.

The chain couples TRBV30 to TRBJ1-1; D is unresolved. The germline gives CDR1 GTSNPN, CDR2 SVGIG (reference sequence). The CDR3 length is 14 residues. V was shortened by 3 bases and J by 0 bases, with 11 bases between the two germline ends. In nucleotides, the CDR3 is TGTGCCTGGAGGATTCCGGGCCTGAACACTGAAGCTTTCTTT. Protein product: CAWRIPGLNTEAFF.

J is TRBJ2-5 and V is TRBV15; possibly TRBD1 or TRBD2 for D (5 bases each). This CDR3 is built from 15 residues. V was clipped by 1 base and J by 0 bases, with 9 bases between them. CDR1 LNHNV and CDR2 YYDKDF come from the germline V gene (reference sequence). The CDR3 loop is CATSRVGVYQETQYF. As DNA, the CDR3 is TGTGCCACCAGCAGAGTGGGGGTGTACCAAGAGACCCAGTACTTC.

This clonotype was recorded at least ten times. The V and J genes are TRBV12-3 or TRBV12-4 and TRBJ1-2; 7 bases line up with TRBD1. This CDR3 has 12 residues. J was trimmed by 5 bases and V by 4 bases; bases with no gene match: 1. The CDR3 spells CASSWTGYGYTF. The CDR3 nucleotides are TGTGCCAGCAGTTGGACAGGATATGGCTACACCTTC.

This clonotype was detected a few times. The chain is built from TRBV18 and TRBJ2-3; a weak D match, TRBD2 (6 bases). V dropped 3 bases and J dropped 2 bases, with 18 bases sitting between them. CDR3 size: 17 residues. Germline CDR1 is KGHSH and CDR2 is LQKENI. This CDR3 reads CASSPYSMAGNTDTQYF. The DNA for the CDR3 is TGTGCCAGCTCACCCTACTCCATGGCGGGGAACACAGATACGCAGTATTTT.

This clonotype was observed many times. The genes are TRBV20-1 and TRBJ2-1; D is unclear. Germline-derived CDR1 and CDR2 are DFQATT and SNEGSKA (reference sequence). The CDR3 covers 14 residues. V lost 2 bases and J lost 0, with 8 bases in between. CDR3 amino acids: CSARHPSSYNEQFF. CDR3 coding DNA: TGCAGTGCTAGACATCCCAGCTCCTACAATGAGCAGTTCTTC.

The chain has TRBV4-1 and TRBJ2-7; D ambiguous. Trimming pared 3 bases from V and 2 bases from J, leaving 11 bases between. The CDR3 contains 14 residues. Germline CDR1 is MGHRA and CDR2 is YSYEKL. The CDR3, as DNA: TGCGCCAGCAGCCACCCGGCCCGACCCTACGAGCAGTACGTC. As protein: CASSHPARPYEQYV.

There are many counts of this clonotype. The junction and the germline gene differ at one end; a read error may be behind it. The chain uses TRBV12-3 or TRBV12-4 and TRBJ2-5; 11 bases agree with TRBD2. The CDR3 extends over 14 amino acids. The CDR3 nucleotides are TGCGCCAGCAGCGGGACTAGCGGCCAAGAGACCCAGTACTTC. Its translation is CASSGTSGQETQYF.

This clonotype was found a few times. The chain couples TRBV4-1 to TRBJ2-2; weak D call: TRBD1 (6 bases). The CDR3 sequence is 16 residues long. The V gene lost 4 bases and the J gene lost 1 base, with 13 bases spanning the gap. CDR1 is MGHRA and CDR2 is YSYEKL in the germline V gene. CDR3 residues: CASSLNRVGNTGELFF. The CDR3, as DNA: TGCGCCAGCAGCCTCAACAGGGTGGGGAACACCGGGGAGCTGTTTTTT.

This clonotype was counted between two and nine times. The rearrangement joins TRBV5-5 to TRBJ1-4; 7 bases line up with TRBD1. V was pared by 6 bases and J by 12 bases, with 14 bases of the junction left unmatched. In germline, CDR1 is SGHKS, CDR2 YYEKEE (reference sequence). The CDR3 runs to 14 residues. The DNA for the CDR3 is TGTGCCAGCAAGAGAGGGACAGAACCACGACAACTGTTTTTT. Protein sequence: CASKRGTEPRQLFF.

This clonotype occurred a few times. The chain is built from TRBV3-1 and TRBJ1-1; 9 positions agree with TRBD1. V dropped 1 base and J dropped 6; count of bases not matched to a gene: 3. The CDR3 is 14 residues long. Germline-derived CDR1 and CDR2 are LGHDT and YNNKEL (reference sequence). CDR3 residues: CASSQGDRDAEAFF. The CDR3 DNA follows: TGTGCCAGCAGCCAAGGGGACAGGGACGCTGAAGCTTTCTTT.

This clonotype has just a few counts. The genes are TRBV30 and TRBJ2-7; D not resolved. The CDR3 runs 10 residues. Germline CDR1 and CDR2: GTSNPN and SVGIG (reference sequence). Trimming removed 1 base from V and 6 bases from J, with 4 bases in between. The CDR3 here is CAWSGSEQYF. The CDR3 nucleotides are TGTGCCTGGAGTGGGTCCGAGCAGTACTTC.

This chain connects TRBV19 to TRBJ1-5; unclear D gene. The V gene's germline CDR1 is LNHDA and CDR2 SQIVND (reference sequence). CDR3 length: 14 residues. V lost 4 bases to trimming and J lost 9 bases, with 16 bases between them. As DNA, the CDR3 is TGTGCCAGTAGTACAGGACCTTTGCGGTTGCCCCAGCATTTT. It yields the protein CASSTGPLRLPQHF.

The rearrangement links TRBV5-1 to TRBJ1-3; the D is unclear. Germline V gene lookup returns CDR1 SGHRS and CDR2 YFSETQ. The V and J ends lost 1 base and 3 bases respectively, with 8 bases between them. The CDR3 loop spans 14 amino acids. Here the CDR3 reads CASSLPEGGNTIYF. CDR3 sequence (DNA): TGCGCCAGCAGCTTGCCGGAAGGTGGAAACACCATATATTTT.

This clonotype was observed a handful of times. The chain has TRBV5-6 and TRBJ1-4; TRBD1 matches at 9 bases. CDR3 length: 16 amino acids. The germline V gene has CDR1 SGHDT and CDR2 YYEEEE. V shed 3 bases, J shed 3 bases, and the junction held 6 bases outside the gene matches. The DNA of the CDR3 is TGTGCCAGCAGCTCAATACAGGGGGCTTCTAATGAAAAACTGTTTTTT. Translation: CASSSIQGASNEKLFF. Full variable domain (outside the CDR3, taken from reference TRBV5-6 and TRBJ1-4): DAGVTQSPTHLIKTRGQQVTLRCSPKSGHDTVSWYQQALGQGPQFIFQYYEEEERQRGNFPDRFSGHQFPNYSSELNVNALLLGDSALYLCASSSIQGASNEKLFFGSGTQLSVL.

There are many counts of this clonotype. The DNA for the CDR3 is TGTGCCAGCAGCCCCGGGACTAGCGGGGGGCCCACAGATACGCAGTATTTT. Translating it yields CASSPGTSGGPTDTQYF. V gene TRBV9 combines with J gene TRBJ2-3, with TRBD2 identical over 15 bases. This CDR3 has 17 amino acids. V gave up 4 bases and J gave up 2 bases; unmatched junction bases: 5. Germline CDR1 and CDR2: SGDLS and YYNGEE.

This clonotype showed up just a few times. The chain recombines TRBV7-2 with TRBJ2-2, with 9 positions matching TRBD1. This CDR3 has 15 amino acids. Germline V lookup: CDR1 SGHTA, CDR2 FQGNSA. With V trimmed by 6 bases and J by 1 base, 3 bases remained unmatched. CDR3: CASRTGGGNTGELFF. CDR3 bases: TGTGCCAGCAGAACAGGGGGCGGGAACACCGGGGAGCTGTTTTTT.

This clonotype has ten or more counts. In nucleotides, the CDR3 is TGCAGTGCTGACACCGGGGACTCCTACGAGCAGTACTTC. It specifies CSADTGDSYEQYF. The chain is built from TRBV20-1 and TRBJ2-7, with D perhaps TRBD2 (5 bases). In germline, CDR1 is DFQATT, CDR2 SNEGSKA (reference sequence). V lost 5 bases and J lost 0, with 11 bases in between. This CDR3 has 13 residues.

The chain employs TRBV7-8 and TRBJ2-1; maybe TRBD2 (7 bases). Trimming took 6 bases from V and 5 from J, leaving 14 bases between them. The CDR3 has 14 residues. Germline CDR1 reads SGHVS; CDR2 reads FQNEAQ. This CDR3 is CASSRGGPDNEQFF. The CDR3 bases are TGTGCCAGCAGTAGGGGGGGGCCAGACAATGAGCAGTTCTTC.

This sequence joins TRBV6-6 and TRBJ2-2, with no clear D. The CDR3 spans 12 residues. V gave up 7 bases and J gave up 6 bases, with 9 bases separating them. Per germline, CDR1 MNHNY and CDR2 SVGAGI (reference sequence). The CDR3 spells CASTPRAGELFF. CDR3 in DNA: TGTGCCAGCACCCCACGCGCCGGGGAGCTGTTTTTT.

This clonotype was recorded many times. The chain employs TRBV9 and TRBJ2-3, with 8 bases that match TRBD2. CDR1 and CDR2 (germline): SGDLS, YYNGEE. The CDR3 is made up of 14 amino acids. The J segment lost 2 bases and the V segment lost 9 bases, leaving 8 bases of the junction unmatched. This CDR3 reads CAIRGGGSTDTQYF. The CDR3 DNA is TGTGCCATCAGGGGCGGGGGGTCCACAGATACGCAGTATTTT.

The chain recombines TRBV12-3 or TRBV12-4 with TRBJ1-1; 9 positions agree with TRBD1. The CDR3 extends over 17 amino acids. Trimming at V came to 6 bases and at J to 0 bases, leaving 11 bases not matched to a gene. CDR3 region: CASRPHGTGFMNTEAFF. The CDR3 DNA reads TGTGCCAGCAGACCGCACGGGACAGGGTTTATGAACACTGAAGCTTTCTTT.

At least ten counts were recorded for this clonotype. The CDR3 protein is CASSQETVPKAKNIQYF. Written as DNA, the CDR3 is TGCGCCAGCAGCCAAGAAACTGTACCTAAAGCCAAAAACATTCAGTACTTC. The rearrangement uses TRBV4-3 and TRBJ2-4; no definite D call. The V end was cut by 0 bases, the J end by 0 bases, with 12 bases between. In germline, CDR1 is LGHNA, CDR2 YSLEER. The CDR3 consists of 17 residues.

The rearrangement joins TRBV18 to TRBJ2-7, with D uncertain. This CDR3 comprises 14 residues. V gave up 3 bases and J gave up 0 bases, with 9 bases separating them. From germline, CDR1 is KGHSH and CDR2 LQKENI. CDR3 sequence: CASSPSKDSYEQYV. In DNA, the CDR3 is TGTGCCAGCTCACCGTCCAAGGACTCCTACGAGCAGTACGTC.

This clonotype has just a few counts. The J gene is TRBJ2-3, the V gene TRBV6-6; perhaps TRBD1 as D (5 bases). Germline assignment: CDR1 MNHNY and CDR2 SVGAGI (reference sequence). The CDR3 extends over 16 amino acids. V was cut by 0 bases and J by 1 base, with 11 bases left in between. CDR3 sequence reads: CASSYSSKGGTDTQYF. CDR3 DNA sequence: TGTGCCAGCAGTTACTCGAGTAAAGGGGGCACAGATACGCAGTATTTT.

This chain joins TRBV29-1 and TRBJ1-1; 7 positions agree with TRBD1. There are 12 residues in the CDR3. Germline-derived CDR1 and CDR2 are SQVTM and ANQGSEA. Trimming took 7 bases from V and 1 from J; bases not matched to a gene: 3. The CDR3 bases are TGCAGCGGACAGGGTTGGAACACTGAAGCTTTCTTT. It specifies CSGQGWNTEAFF.

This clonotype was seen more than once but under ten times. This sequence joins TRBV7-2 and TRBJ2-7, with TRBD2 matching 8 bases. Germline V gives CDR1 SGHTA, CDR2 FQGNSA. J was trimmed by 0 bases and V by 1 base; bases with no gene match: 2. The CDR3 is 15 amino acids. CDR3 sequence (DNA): TGTGCCAGCAGCTTAGACGGGACTAGCTCCTACGAGCAGTACTTC. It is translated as CASSLDGTSSYEQYF.

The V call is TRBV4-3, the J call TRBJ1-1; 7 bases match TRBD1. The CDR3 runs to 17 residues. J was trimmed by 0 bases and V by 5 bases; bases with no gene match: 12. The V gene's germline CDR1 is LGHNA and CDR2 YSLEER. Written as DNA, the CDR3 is TGCGCCAGCAGCGCAGGGGGACTCGGTATCATGAACACTGAAGCTTTCTTT. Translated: CASSAGGLGIMNTEAFF.

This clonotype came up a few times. This chain's CDR3 is CASSPRGSGSKETQYF. CDR3 coding DNA: TGTGCCAGCAGCCCACGTGGTAGCGGGTCGAAAGAGACCCAGTACTTC. This chain connects TRBV7-9 to TRBJ2-5, with 7 bases lining up with TRBD2. CDR3 size: 16 residues. The J segment lost 3 bases and the V segment lost 5 bases, leaving 12 bases of the junction unmatched. CDR1 is SEHNR and CDR2 is FQNEAQ in the germline V gene (reference sequence).